This is a list of T cell receptor beta chains from one sample in a study of vaccination effects on CD4 cells after COVID-19. No antigen has been identified for these receptors. The protocol was immunoSEQ multiplex PCR, while the TCRdb copy is restricted to in-frame clones and leaves out a portion. The data contain fewer than 85,000 clones, about four fifths of them singletons. Specimen: CD4+ T cells from PBMCs cultured with SARS-CoV-2 spike peptides, collected before COVID-19 vaccination. All receptors derive from a human donor who received a COVID-19 vaccine. The CDR3 runs from the conserved cysteine through the conserved F or W. The D gene is left open where the match is weak. Size tells how often a clone was seen (once, few, many) or the class of an expanded clone, and some rows leave it out.

>.|TRBJ2-3|TRBV5-1|.
CATSASTSTDTQYF
TGCGCCACCTCCGCGAGTACTAGCACAGATACGCAGTATTTT
>.|TRBJ1-5|TRBV19|.
CASSIGQVSQPQHF
TGTGCCAGTAGTATTGGTCAGGTTAGTCAGCCCCAGCATTTT
>.|TRBJ1-1|TRBV7-8|.
CASSSSINREVGTEAFF
TGTGCCAGCAGCTCCTCAATAAACAGGGAAGTCGGCACTGAAGCTTTCTTT
>.|TRBJ1-1|TRBV7-8|once
CASSPSDRNTEAFF
TGTGCCAGCAGCCCCTCGGACAGGAACACTGAAGCTTTCTTT
>.|TRBJ2-5|TRBV7-2|.
CASSIPTGTLQETQYF
TGTGCCAGCAGCATCCCGACCGGGACACTCCAAGAGACCCAGTACTTC
>TRBD2|TRBJ2-3|TRBV3-1/TRBV3-2|.
CASSSRGYTDTQYF
TGTGCCAGCAGCTCGCGGGGGTACACAGATACGCAGTATTTT
>.|TRBJ1-4|TRBV28|.
CASSTRQNEKLFF
TGTGCCAGCAGTACTCGACAGAATGAAAAACTGTTTTTT
>.|TRBJ1-1|TRBV5-8|.
CASPGNTEAFF
TGTGCCAGCCCCGGGAACACTGAAGCTTTCTTT
>.|TRBJ1-1|TRBV6-6|.
CASSRGNTEAFF
TGTGCCAGCAGCCGAGGGAACACTGAAGCTTTCTTT
>.|TRBJ1-1|TRBV10-1|.
CASSGGGNTEAFF
TGCGCCAGCAGTGGGGGGGGGAACACTGAAGCTTTCTTT
>.|TRBJ1-2|TRBV30|.
CAWSVQSTKSYTF
TGTGCCTGGAGTGTACAGAGTACAAAGAGCTACACCTTC
>.|TRBJ1-1|TRBV5-4|.
CASSLQGLLEAFF
TGTGCCAGCAGCTTGCAGGGGCTCCTAGAAGCTTTCTTT
>.|TRBJ2-3|TRBV5-6|.
CASRGLSTDTQYF
TGTGCCAGCAGAGGGCTAAGCACAGATACGCAGTATTTT
>.|TRBJ2-5|TRBV18|.
CASSPWGETQYF
TGTGCCAGCTCACCATGGGGAGAGACCCAGTACTTC
>.|TRBJ1-2|TRBV3-1/TRBV3-2|.
CASSQDGSYGYTF
TGTGCCAGCAGCCAAGATGGCAGCTATGGCTACACCTTC
>TRBD1|TRBJ1-6|TRBV28|.
CASSLFTGGTRRNSPLHF
TGTGCCAGCAGTTTATTTACAGGGGGCACGAGGAGGAATTCACCCCTCCACTTT
>TRBD2|TRBJ2-2|TRBV6-5|.
CASSSSRGGDTGELFF
TGTGCCAGCAGTTCCTCGCGGGGGGGCGACACCGGGGAGCTGTTTTTT
>.|TRBJ2-5|TRBV5-1|few
CASSPMGGSSETQYF
TGCGCCAGCAGCCCCATGGGGGGCTCATCGGAGACCCAGTACTTC
>TRBD2|TRBJ2-3|TRBV9|.
CASSRGTSGGITDTQYF
TGTGCCAGCAGCAGAGGGACTAGCGGGGGGATCACAGATACGCAGTATTTT
>.|TRBJ1-2|TRBV7-8|.
CASSLVPLNYGYTF
TGTGCCAGCAGCTTAGTTCCATTAAACTATGGCTACACCTTC
>TRBD1|TRBJ1-3|TRBV6-5|.
CASSRTGGSGNTIYF
TGTGCCAGCAGTCGGACAGGGGGCTCTGGAAACACCATATATTTT
>TRBD1|TRBJ1-2|TRBV5-1|few
CASSLGTGDEGYTF
TGCGCCAGCAGCCTCGGGACAGGGGACGAAGGCTACACCTTC
>.|TRBJ2-1|TRBV30|.
CAWSVRVGISSYNEQFF
TGTGCCTGGAGTGTACGCGTAGGGATCAGCTCCTACAATGAGCAGTTCTTC
>.|TRBJ2-1|TRBV4-1|.
CASSQVGTPNEQFF
TGCGCCAGCAGCCAAGTCGGGACACCCAATGAGCAGTTCTTC
>TRBD2|TRBJ2-1|TRBV7-2|.
CASSARNSGGAGDEQFF
TGTGCCAGCAGCGCACGGAATAGCGGGGGGGCCGGAGATGAGCAGTTCTTC
>TRBD1|TRBJ2-5|TRBV5-8|few
CAGARDRVRGETQYF
TGTGCCGGAGCCCGGGACAGGGTTCGAGGGGAGACCCAGTACTTC
>.|TRBJ2-3|TRBV20-1|.
CSASSDLYTDTQYF
TGCAGTGCTAGTTCAGACTTATACACAGATACGCAGTATTTT
>.|TRBJ1-1|TRBV5-1|.
CASSLPLGVGGTEAFF
TGCGCCAGCAGCTTGCCCCTAGGGGTAGGGGGAACTGAAGCTTTCTTT
>.|TRBJ2-2|TRBV6-1|.
CASSEYGSNTGELFF
TGTGCCAGCAGTGAATACGGGTCGAACACCGGGGAGCTGTTTTTT
>.|TRBJ1-2|TRBV7-2|.
CASRLTGAPYGYTF
TGTGCCAGCCGCCTGACGGGGGCCCCCTATGGCTACACCTTC
>TRBD2|TRBJ2-2|TRBV27|once
CASSFSRRGGFTGELFF
TGTGCCAGCAGTTTCAGTCGTCGGGGGGGCTTCACCGGGGAGCTGTTTTTT
>.|TRBJ2-2|TRBV9|few
CASSVGTITGELFF
TGTGCCAGCAGCGTAGGGACTATCACCGGGGAGCTGTTTTTT
>.|TRBJ2-3|TRBV10-3|.
CAISESTSKSTDTQYF
TGTGCCATCAGTGAGTCGACTAGTAAAAGCACAGATACGCAGTATTTT
>TRBD1|TRBJ2-1|TRBV11-3|.
CASSLAGQKNEQFF
TGTGCCAGCAGCTTAGCGGGACAGAAAAATGAGCAGTTCTTC
>.|TRBJ2-5|TRBV5-1|.
CASSFDGRLETQYF
TGCGCCAGCAGCTTTGACGGGCGCCTGGAGACCCAGTACTTC
>TRBD2|TRBJ2-3|TRBV29-1|.
CSVKGASGGETQYF
TGCAGCGTCAAGGGGGCTAGCGGGGGGGAAACGCAGTATTTT
>.|TRBJ2-1|TRBV7-2|.
CASSLLMYQGGLGNEQFF
TGTGCCAGCAGCTTGCTGATGTACCAGGGCGGATTAGGCAATGAGCAGTTCTTC
>.|TRBJ1-1|TRBV6-1|.
CASSEALRGPMNTEAFF
TGTGCCAGCAGTGAAGCGCTTCGGGGGCCTATGAACACTGAAGCTTTCTTT
>.|TRBJ2-5|TRBV6-1|.
CASSDLLGRETQYF
TGTGCCAGCAGTGATTTACTAGGTCGAGAGACCCAGTACTTC
>.|TRBJ1-3|TRBV6-1|.
CASSEWGVFSGNTIYF
TGTGCCAGCAGTGAATGGGGGGTCTTTTCTGGAAACACCATATATTTT
>.|TRBJ1-5|TRBV12-5|.
CASGLGDVYNQPQHF
TGTGCTAGTGGTTTGGGGGACGTATACAATCAGCCCCAGCATTTT
>.|TRBJ2-3|TRBV9|.
CASSVPGGPGTQYF
TGTGCCAGCAGCGTCCCCGGGGGGCCAGGTACGCAGTATTTT
>.|TRBJ1-3|TRBV9|.
CASSVEMAGSGNTIYF
TGTGCCAGCAGCGTAGAAATGGCAGGGTCTGGAAACACCATATATTTT
>TRBD1|TRBJ1-1|TRBV10-2|.
CASSLGTENTEAFF
TGCGCCAGCAGCCTCGGGACAGAGAACACTGAAGCTTTCTTT
>.|TRBJ1-2|TRBV6-5|.
CASRTGVGGYTF
TGTGCCAGCAGAACGGGAGTTGGAGGCTACACCTTC
>.|TRBJ1-3|TRBV5-1|.
CASSLSSGSGNTIYF
TGCGCCAGCAGCTTGTCGTCGGGGTCTGGAAACACCATATATTTT
>.|TRBJ1-1|TRBV18|.
CASSPSGQGHAFF
TGTGCCAGCTCACCTTCTGGGCAGGGTCATGCTTTCTTT
>.|TRBJ2-3|TRBV7-6|.
CASSVSGGVADTQYF
TGTGCCAGCAGCGTGTCGGGCGGCGTAGCAGATACGCAGTATTTT
>.|TRBJ1-1|TRBV10-3|.
CAISEMGQGVFF
TGTGCCATCAGTGAAATGGGACAAGGAGTTTTCTTT
>.|TRBJ1-3|TRBV18|once
CASSPSEISGNTIYF
TGTGCCAGCTCACCTTCAGAGATCTCTGGAAACACCATATATTTT
>.|TRBJ1-4|TRBV29-1|.
CSGGNTGEKLFF
TGCAGCGGGGGAAACACCGGGGAAAAACTGTTTTTT
>TRBD1|TRBJ2-3|TRBV19|once
CASSIDLGTGGGDTQYF
TGTGCCAGTAGTATAGATCTTGGGACAGGGGGGGGAGATACGCAGTATTTT
>TRBD2|TRBJ2-1|TRBV4-2|.
CASSQAPLAAYNEQFF
TGTGCCAGCAGCCAAGCGCCGCTAGCGGCCTACAATGAGCAGTTCTTC
>TRBD1|TRBJ2-3|TRBV24-1|few
CATSDPGRGGVADTQYF
TGTGCCACCAGTGATCCCGGGCGAGGGGGCGTCGCAGATACGCAGTATTTT